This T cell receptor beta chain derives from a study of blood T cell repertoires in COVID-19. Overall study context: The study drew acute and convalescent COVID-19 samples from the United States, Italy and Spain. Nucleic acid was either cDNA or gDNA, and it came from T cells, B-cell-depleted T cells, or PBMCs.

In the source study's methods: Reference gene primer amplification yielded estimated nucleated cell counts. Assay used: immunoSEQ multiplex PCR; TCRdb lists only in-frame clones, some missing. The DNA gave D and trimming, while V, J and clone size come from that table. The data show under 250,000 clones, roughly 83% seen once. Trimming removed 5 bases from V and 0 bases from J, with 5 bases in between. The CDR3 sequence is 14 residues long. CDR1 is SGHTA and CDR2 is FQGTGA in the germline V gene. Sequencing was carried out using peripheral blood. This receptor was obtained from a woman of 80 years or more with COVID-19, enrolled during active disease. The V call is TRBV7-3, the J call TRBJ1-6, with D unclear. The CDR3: CASSTSSYNSPLHF. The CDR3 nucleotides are TGTGCCAGCAGCACTAGCTCCTATAATTCACCCCTCCACTTT.